Listed below are T cell receptor beta chains from one sample, sequenced in a study of T cell responses to AZD1222 COVID-19 vaccine. Here immunoSEQ multiplex PCR was the method, and the copy in TCRdb shows in-frame clones only, minus some. The sample holds 95,000 to 100,000 clones, 85% to 90% seen once. The input for sequencing was peripheral blood, taken 28 days after the second AZD1222 dose. Receptor source: an adult who received the AZD1222 COVID-19 vaccine. The CDR3 runs from the conserved cysteine through the conserved F or W. A D gene is named only where the DNA matches it firmly. A clone size is listed for some rows: how often the clone was seen (once, few, many), or a class if it is expanded.

clone_size j_call d_call v_call cdr3_nt cdr3_aa
NA TRBJ1-4 NA TRBV3-1/TRBV3-2 TGTGCCAGCAGCCAAACACGGGTTTATGAAAAACTGTTTTTT CASSQTRVYEKLFF
NA TRBJ2-1 TRBD2 TRBV3-1/TRBV3-2 TGTGCCAGCAGCGAAGGACTAGCGGGGGGTTCCTACAATGAGCAGTTCTTC CASSEGLAGGSYNEQFF
NA TRBJ1-5 NA TRBV18 TGTGCCAGCTCACCAGCAGGAAATCAGCCCCAGCATTTT CASSPAGNQPQHF
NA TRBJ2-2 NA TRBV19 TGTGCCAGTAGTATGTCTGGGGGAAGGACCGGGGAGCTGTTTTTT CASSMSGGRTGELFF
NA TRBJ1-2 NA TRBV19 TGTGCCAGTACGAGTAGCAATAATCCCTATGGCTACACCTTC CASTSSNNPYGYTF
few TRBJ1-4 NA TRBV12-3/TRBV12-4 TGTGCCAGCACCACGGACTCTGAAAAACTGTTTTTT CASTTDSEKLFF
NA TRBJ2-1 TRBD2 TRBV5-1 TGCGCCAGCAGCCTGGGGACTAGCGGCCCCAATGAGCAGTTCTTC CASSLGTSGPNEQFF
NA TRBJ2-4 NA TRBV30 TGTGCCTGGAGCCCAGGGGTGGCCAAAAACATTCAGTACTTC CAWSPGVAKNIQYF
few TRBJ1-1 NA TRBV3-1/TRBV3-2 TGTGCCAGCAGCGGGAAGGGGAGCAACACTGAAGCTTTCTTT CASSGKGSNTEAFF
NA TRBJ2-1 NA TRBV12-2 TGTGCAAGTCGCTTACGACAGGGCCGGCGACTTGATGAGCAGTTCTTC CASRLRQGRRLDEQFF
NA TRBJ2-5 TRBD2 TRBV9 TGTGCCAGCAGCGTAGGGGCTAGCGGGAGTTCAGAGACCCAGTACTTC CASSVGASGSSETQYF
NA TRBJ2-7 NA TRBV6-1 TGTGCCAGCAGTGAATTTGTGGGGGTAGAGTCCTACGAGCAGTACTTC CASSEFVGVESYEQYF
NA TRBJ2-1 NA TRBV2 TGTGCCAGCAGTCCGCAGGGGTACAATGAGCAGTTCTTC CASSPQGYNEQFF
many TRBJ2-7 NA TRBV2 TGTGCCAGCAGTGGGGCCGGTTCGAGAGAGCAGTACTTC CASSGAGSREQYF
NA TRBJ1-2 NA TRBV6-5 TGTGCCAGCAGCCCACGGGGGCGTGAAGGCTACACCTTC CASSPRGREGYTF
NA TRBJ1-5 NA TRBV2 TGTGCCAGTACCGAGGGTGGGGGCAATCAGCCCCAGCATTTT CASTEGGGNQPQHF
NA TRBJ1-4 NA TRBV6-5 TGTGCCAGCAGTCTTCAGGATCGTGAAAAACTGTTTTTT CASSLQDREKLFF
NA TRBJ1-1 NA TRBV5-6 TGTGCCAGCAGCTTAATAAGCCCCTCGGACACTGAAGCTTTCTTT CASSLISPSDTEAFF
NA TRBJ1-2 NA TRBV28 TGTGCCAGCAGTGACCCGCTTGATGGCTACACCTTC CASSDPLDGYTF
NA TRBJ2-3 TRBD1 TRBV10-1 TGCGCCAGCAGTGAGTTATCGCCGGGACAGGCGAGGGATACGCAGTATTTT CASSELSPGQARDTQYF
NA TRBJ1-3 TRBD1 TRBV28 TGTGCCAGCATAAATGGGGGACAGTTAGCTGGAAACACCATATATTTT CASINGGQLAGNTIYF
few TRBJ2-3 NA TRBV9 TGTGCCAGCAGCGTAGGAAGGGCCCTTAACACAGATACGCAGTATTTT CASSVGRALNTDTQYF